The 26 T cell receptor beta chains below come from one sample, sequenced in a study of CD8 T cells in Susac syndrome. An input of 0.5 to 1 ug of RNA was subjected to reverse transcription using random hexamers. Via MiXCR, TCRdb re-called the immunoSEQ multiplex PCR reads, giving one row per CDR3 protein. Of about 94,000 distinct CDR3 sequences listed, around 94% are singletons. The sample taken for sequencing was CD4+ T cells from PBMCs. These receptor sequences come from a human donor with Susac syndrome.

The chain has TRBV5-1 and TRBJ1-3; a possible D gene is TRBD1 (6 bases). Germline V gene lookup returns CDR1 SGHRS and CDR2 YFSETQ. V gave up 3 bases and J gave up 4 bases, with 8 bases separating them. CDR3 size: 13 residues. CDR3 nucleotide sequence: TGCGCCAGCAGCTCGGGGACAGGAAACACCATATATTTT. This sequence encodes CASSSGTGNTIYF.

The chain carries TRBV6-4 and TRBJ2-2; D call uncertain. The length of the CDR3 is 13 residues. V was cut by 2 bases and J by 3 bases, with 4 bases left in between. CDR1 and CDR2 (germline): MRHNA, SNTAGT. The CDR3: CASSDRDTGELFF. CDR3 nucleotides: TGTGCCAGCAGTGACAGGGACACCGGGGAGCTGTTTTTT.

This chain's CDR3 is CATGQGGQPQHF. The CDR3 DNA is TGTGCCACCGGACAGGGAGGACAGCCCCAGCATTTT. This chain uses TRBV15 with TRBJ1-5; 8 bases match TRBD1. The J segment lost 7 bases and the V segment lost 8 bases, leaving 4 bases of the junction unmatched. Germline V gives CDR1 LNHNV, CDR2 YYDKDF (reference sequence). This CDR3 has 12 residues.

V gene TRBV4-3 combines with J gene TRBJ2-2, with 8 bases identical to TRBD2. The CDR3 length is 16 residues. After removal of 4 bases from V and 7 bases from J, the junction contained 11 bases not matched to a gene. Germline lookup yields CDR1 LGHNA and CDR2 YSLEER. The CDR3, as DNA: TGCGCCAGCAGCCTGGCACCGGGACTAGGTGGCGGGGAGCTGTTTTTT. Protein: CASSLAPGLGGGELFF.

The chain carries TRBV20-1 and TRBJ2-5, with D possibly TRBD2 on 5 matching bases. The V end lost 6 bases, the J end lost 1 base, and 9 bases lay between the germline ends. The germline V gene has CDR1 DFQATT and CDR2 SNEGSKA (reference sequence). This CDR3 has 12 amino acids. The CDR3 region is CSALRGQETQYF. CDR3 nucleotides: TGCAGTGCGTTACGGGGCCAAGAGACCCAGTACTTC.

In this sample, this clonotype turned up once. This chain joins TRBV30 and TRBJ1-1; unclear D gene. The germline V gene has CDR1 GTSNPN and CDR2 SVGIG (reference sequence). This CDR3 spans 12 amino acids. V shed 6 bases and J shed 7 bases, with 15 bases lying between them. In DNA, the CDR3 is TGTGCCTGCCAGTCTACAGCGGGTGAAGCTTTCTTT. Translated, it gives CACQSTAGEAFF.

The J gene is TRBJ1-2, the V gene TRBV11-2; possible D gene TRBD1, 5 bases. V lost 3 bases and J lost 8, with 13 bases in between. Germline V gene sequence: CDR1 SGHAT, CDR2 FQNNGV. This CDR3 comprises 13 residues. The CDR3 DNA is TGTGCCAGCAGCTTGGGGGATTGGGCAGGCTACACCTTC. Encoded protein: CASSLGDWAGYTF.

This chain links TRBV4-1 with TRBJ2-7, with D perhaps TRBD1 or TRBD2 (5 bases each). V lost 3 bases and J lost 0, with 18 bases in between. CDR3 length: 17 residues. CDR1 is MGHRA and CDR2 is YSYEKL in the germline V gene. The CDR3: CASSHSPGRRSSYEQYF. The CDR3 DNA follows: TGCGCCAGCAGCCATTCCCCGGGACGGAGAAGCTCCTACGAGCAGTACTTC.

The V gene is TRBV9, the J gene TRBJ1-2; 7 nucleotides agree with TRBD1. The junction had 3 bases not matched to a gene; V was cut back by 0 bases and J by 4 bases. The CDR3 loop spans 14 amino acids. Germline V gene sequence: CDR1 SGDLS, CDR2 YYNGEE. The CDR3 sequence: CASSVGQGSYGYTF. Here the CDR3 DNA reads TGTGCCAGCAGCGTAGGACAGGGAAGCTATGGCTACACCTTC.

The chain combines TRBV19 with TRBJ2-7, with TRBD1 matching 7 bases. The CDR3 has 12 amino acids. The V gene's germline CDR1 is LNHDA and CDR2 SQIVND (reference sequence). V trimming: 8 bases; J trimming: 6 bases; junction bases outside the gene matches: 7. The CDR3 here is CASDDRAGEQYF. The DNA of the CDR3 is TGTGCCAGTGACGACAGGGCGGGCGAGCAGTACTTC.

The chain combines TRBV15 with TRBJ2-5, with 7 bases fitting TRBD1. The CDR3 consists of 16 residues. Trimming at V came to 0 bases and at J to 5 bases, leaving 9 bases not matched to a gene. Germline V gene lookup returns CDR1 LNHNV and CDR2 YYDKDF (reference sequence). DNA for the CDR3: TGTGCCACCAGCAGAGAGAAGGGGGCTGGGGGTGAGACCCAGTACTTC. Protein product: CATSREKGAGGETQYF.

V is TRBV20-1 and J is TRBJ1-5; 8 nucleotides match TRBD1. This CDR3 has 14 amino acids. With 1 base clipped from V and 4 bases from J, the junction kept 3 bases outside the gene matches. In germline, CDR1 is DFQATT, CDR2 SNEGSKA (reference sequence). The chain's CDR3 is CSARVGQVNQPQHF. The CDR3 DNA reads as TGCAGTGCTAGAGTGGGACAGGTTAATCAGCCCCAGCATTTT.

The chain uses TRBV30 and TRBJ1-2; D might be TRBD1 (5 bases). V was clipped by 4 bases and J by 1 base, with 16 bases between them. The CDR3 sequence is 15 residues long. Looked up from germline, CDR1 is GTSNPN and CDR2 is SVGIG (reference sequence). CDR3 nucleotide sequence: TGTGCCTGGATGAATAAGGACAATTATAACTATGGCTACACCTTC. Its translation is CAWMNKDNYNYGYTF.

The rearrangement uses TRBV7-8 and TRBJ2-1, with D perhaps being TRBD1 or TRBD2 (5 bases each). This CDR3 is built from 13 residues. V lost 5 bases and J 9 bases, leaving 14 bases between the germline ends. Germline V gene data show CDR1 as SGHVS and CDR2 as FQNEAQ. The CDR3 DNA reads TGTGCCAGCAGCACAGTGGGGGTGGGTGAGCAGTTCTTC. It yields the protein CASSTVGVGEQFF.

This rearrangement joins TRBV7-9 to TRBJ2-2, with D perhaps TRBD1 (5 bases). This CDR3 region has 14 residues. The germline CDR1 and CDR2 sequences are SEHNR and FQNEAQ (reference sequence). Trimming cost V 8 bases and J 0 bases, with 10 bases left between them. CDR3 in DNA: TGTGCCAGCCTGCAGGGCACGAACACCGGGGAGCTGTTTTTT. Its protein is CASLQGTNTGELFF.

This clonotype appeared once. This chain links TRBV7-9 with TRBJ2-5, with TRBD1 matching over 7 bases. J lost 5 bases, V lost 4 bases, and 10 bases had no gene match. Germline CDR1 is SEHNR and CDR2 is FQNEAQ (reference sequence). The CDR3 loop spans 15 amino acids. DNA for the CDR3: TGTGCCAGCAGCTCGAAAGACAGGGCCGGGGAGACCCAGTACTTC. This encodes CASSSKDRAGETQYF. Based on the CDR3 plus reference TRBV7-9 and TRBJ2-5, the full variable domain is DTGVSQNPRHKITKRGQNVTFRCDPISEHNRLYWYRQTLGQGPEFLTYFQNEAQLEKSRLLSDRFSAERPKGSFSTLEIQRTEQGDSAMYLCASSSKDRAGETQYFGPGTRLLVL.

The genes are TRBV18 and TRBJ1-2; possibly TRBD1 for D (5 bases). In germline, CDR1 is KGHSH, CDR2 LQKENI. The CDR3 totals 13 residues. The ends were cut back, 3 bases at V and 4 bases at J, with 9 bases in the middle. The CDR3, as DNA: TGTGCCAGCTCACCGCCCGGGGGCTATGGCTACACCTTC. It encodes CASSPPGGYGYTF.

The chain has TRBV2 and TRBJ2-5; TRBD2 is a possible D gene (6 bases). The V gene's germline CDR1 is SNHLY and CDR2 FYNNEI. The ends were cut back, 3 bases at V and 0 bases at J, with 11 bases in the middle. The CDR3 loop spans 15 amino acids. The CDR3 nucleotides are TGTGCCAGCAGTGAGGCGGGGCGCTACCAAGAGACCCAGTACTTC. Amino acids: CASSEAGRYQETQYF.

V gene TRBV12-3 or TRBV12-4 combines with J gene TRBJ2-5, with 9 bases matching TRBD2. The CDR3 contains 14 residues. V shed 8 bases and J 5 bases; nucleotides not matched to a gene: 9. CDR3 coding DNA: TGTGCCAGCGCCTCCGGGACTAGCTTCGAGACCCAGTACTTC. Translation gives CASASGTSFETQYF.

Regarding this clonotype: At one boundary the junction diverges from the germline segment, which might be a read error. The chain is built from TRBV15 and TRBJ1-5; possible D gene TRBD1, 5 bases. The CDR3 has 13 residues. The V gene's germline CDR1 is LNHNV and CDR2 YYDKDF (reference sequence). The CDR3: CAARQIPHQPQHF. CDR3 coding DNA: TGTGCCGCCAGACAGATCCCCCATCAGCCCCAGCATTTT.

The chain has TRBV18 and TRBJ1-2; TRBD1 agrees at 7 bases. The CDR3 runs 12 residues. Germline CDR1 is KGHSH and CDR2 is LQKENI. J was trimmed by 10 bases and V by 6 bases; bases with no gene match: 8. The CDR3 nucleotides read TGTGCCAGCTCCGTAGGGGGCGTTGACTACACCTTC. Translation gives CASSVGGVDYTF.

The V gene is TRBV5-1, the J gene TRBJ2-1, with 7 bases matching TRBD2. V lost 0 bases to trimming and J lost 3 bases; unmatched junction nucleotides: 0. CDR3 length equals 14 residues. The germline V gene has CDR1 SGHRS and CDR2 YFSETQ. The CDR3 nucleotides are TGCGCCAGCAGCTTGGCTAGCGGCTACAATGAGCAGTTCTTC. This codes for CASSLASGYNEQFF.

The rearrangement links TRBV6-2 or TRBV6-3 to TRBJ1-5, with a tentative D call TRBD1 (6 bases). Trimming took 6 bases from V and 4 from J, leaving 16 bases between them. The CDR3 is made up of 15 amino acids. CDR1 MNHEY and CDR2 SVGEGT come from the germline V gene. CDR3 coding DNA: TGTGCCAGCAGAGAAGACAGGAAATGGAATCAGCCCCAGCATTTT. It encodes CASREDRKWNQPQHF.

The chain combines TRBV9 with TRBJ2-3; TRBD2 matches 7 bases. Unmatched junction bases numbered 10, after V lost 4 bases and J lost 8 bases. The CDR3 is 14 residues long. Germline CDR1 and CDR2: SGDLS and YYNGEE. The CDR3 DNA sequence: TGTGCCAGCAGCCGTCGGGGGGAGGCCGGTACGCAGTATTTT. Residues: CASSRRGEAGTQYF.

The chain joins TRBV29-1 to TRBJ2-5, with a weak D call TRBD1 (6 bases). The CDR3 is made up of 12 amino acids. Germline assignment: CDR1 SQVTM and CDR2 ANQGSEA. V was pared by 3 bases and J by 5 bases, with 10 bases between. In DNA form, the CDR3 reads TGCAGCGTTGAGAGACAGGTCGAGACCCAGTACTTC. Residues: CSVERQVETQYF. Full variable domain (rest looked up from reference TRBV29-1 and TRBJ2-5): SAVISQKPSRDICQRGTSLTIQCQVDSQVTMMFWYRQQPGQSLTLIATANQGSEATYESGFVIDKFPISRPNLTFSTLTVSNMSPEDSSIYLCSVERQVETQYFGPGTRLLVL.

This chain uses TRBV6-2 or TRBV6-3 with TRBJ2-5; tentatively, D is TRBD2 (5 bases). The germline V gene encodes CDR1 MNHEY and CDR2 SVGEGT. Between the trimmed V and J ends, which lost 7 bases and 1 base, there was a span of 16 bases. This CDR3 is 15 amino acids long. The CDR3 DNA sequence: TGTGCCAGCAAAAACCCCGGACTCACCCAAGAGACCCAGTACTTC. It translates to CASKNPGLTQETQYF.